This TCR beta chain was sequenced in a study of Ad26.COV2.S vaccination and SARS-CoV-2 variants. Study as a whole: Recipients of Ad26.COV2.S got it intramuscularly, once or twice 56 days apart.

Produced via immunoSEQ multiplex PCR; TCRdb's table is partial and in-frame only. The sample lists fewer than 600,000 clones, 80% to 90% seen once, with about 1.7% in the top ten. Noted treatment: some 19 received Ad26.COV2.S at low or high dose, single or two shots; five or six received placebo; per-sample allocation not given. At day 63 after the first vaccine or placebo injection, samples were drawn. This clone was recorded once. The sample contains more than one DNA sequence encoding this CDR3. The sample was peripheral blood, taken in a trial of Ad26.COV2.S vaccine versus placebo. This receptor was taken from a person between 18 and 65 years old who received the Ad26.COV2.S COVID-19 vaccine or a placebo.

The CDR3 loop reads CASSAGYGYTF. Here the CDR3 DNA reads TGTGCCAGCAGCGCTGGCTATGGCTACACCTTC. The chain joins TRBV7-9 to TRBJ1-2; no reliable D call. The V end lost 5 bases, the J end lost 4 bases, and 5 bases lay between the germline ends. This CDR3 region has 11 residues. From germline, CDR1 is SEHNR and CDR2 FQNEAQ (reference sequence).